This TCR beta chain comes out of a study of radiation and T cells in renal cell carcinoma. General study results and limits: Baseline intratumoral clonotype presence is unknown without pretreatment biopsies. In blood, top tumor clones expanded by 2 weeks, shrinking by 4.

Concerning this clone: Its antigen is currently unknown.

The time point denotes: blood 4 weeks post-SBRT, at nephrectomy. As for treatment: 15 Gy SBRT to primary tumor, nephrectomy 4 weeks later. Nephrectomy followed 15 Gy stereotactic body radiation by 4 weeks. After SBRT, blood was collected at 2 and 4 weeks, plus baseline. The CDR3 is 16 amino acids. Per germline, CDR1 SGDLS and CDR2 YYNGEE. The ends were cut back, 0 bases at V and 5 bases at J, with 18 bases in the middle. Sequencing was performed with immunoSEQ multiplex PCR; in TCRdb, only in-frame clones are kept and a portion is missing. The sample includes under 200,000 clones, roughly 90% of them seen just once.

The V and J genes are TRBV9 and TRBJ2-7, with D possibly TRBD1 on 6 matching bases. This receptor was obtained from a woman aged 45-59 years with renal cell carcinoma. Material: blood, obtained from a patient whose treatment included radiotherapy and nephrectomy. CDR3 protein: CASSVGQDLAFHEQYF. The CDR3 DNA is TGTGCCAGCAGCGTAGGACAGGACCTCGCTTTCCACGAGCAGTACTTC.